The T cell receptor beta chain under discussion was sequenced for a study of blood T cell repertoires in COVID-19. Clinical history reported by participants formed the basis on which cohorts were assigned. Using immunoSEQ multiplex PCR, the repertoire was profiled, and TCRdb retains in-frame clones only, with some absent. Of fewer than 500,000 clones in the sample, roughly 90% were seen once. CDR3 length: 13 amino acids. Germline CDR1 and CDR2: SGHTA and FQGNSA. V was pared by 1 base and J by 11 bases, with 14 bases between. This sequence joins TRBV7-2 and TRBJ1-1, with D possibly being TRBD1 (5 bases). What was sequenced was PBMCs or T cells enriched from blood (not recorded which). The TCR was taken from a woman aged 25 to 39 with acute COVID-19. CDR3 protein: CASSLGDSPRAFF. As DNA, the CDR3 is TGTGCCAGCAGCTTAGGCGACAGTCCAAGGGCTTTCTTT.